One sample yielded the 14 T cell receptor beta chains listed below, sequenced in a study of OX40 agonist ivuxolimab in advanced cancers. TCRdb keeps only in-frame clones here, not all; method: immunoSEQ multiplex PCR. This sample carries roughly 80,000 clones, under 90% of them seen once, and the ten largest clones take under 2%. Sequenced material: CD4+ or CD8+ T cells sorted from blood, taken in a trial of the OX40 agonist ivuxolimab. These receptors were collected from an adult with an advanced solid tumor such as melanoma, head and neck, liver or kidney cancer.

In nucleotides, the CDR3 is TGTGCCAGCAATCAGGGGGGCGTCAATCAGCCCCAGCATTTT. It is translated as CASNQGGVNQPQHF. The chain links TRBV6-5 to TRBJ1-5; 7 bases are shared with TRBD1. The CDR3 has 14 residues. Germline-derived CDR1 and CDR2 are MNHEY and SVGAGI. Trimming cost V 7 bases and J 3 bases; bases outside gene matches: 6.

The chain is built from TRBV5-1 and TRBJ2-7, with D tentatively TRBD2 (6 bases). The CDR3 sequence is 15 residues long. Germline CDR1 SGHRS, CDR2 YFSETQ. V lost 0 bases, J lost 0 bases, and 10 bases lay in between. CDR3 in DNA: TGCGCCAGCAGCTTGGGGAGGGAAAGCTCCTACGAGCAGTACTTC. Residues: CASSLGRESSYEQYF.

This chain links TRBV4-2 with TRBJ1-3; D is unresolved. Germline-derived CDR1 and CDR2 are LGHNA and YNFKEQ. The CDR3 contains 16 residues. Trimming removed 4 bases from V and 2 bases from J, with 15 bases in between. The CDR3 DNA is TGTGCCAGCAGCCGCGTCTCCAGGTCTGCTGGAAACACCATATATTTT. It codes for CASSRVSRSAGNTIYF.

The V call is TRBV27, the J call TRBJ1-2; TRBD1 might be the D (6 bases). The V end lost 2 bases, the J end lost 7 bases, and 20 bases lay between the germline ends. The CDR3 is 16 amino acids. CDR1 is MNHEY, CDR2 SMNVEV, per germline (reference sequence). DNA for the CDR3: TGTGCCAGCAGTTTAGAGTTCCCAGGGGTGGTCGGTGGCTACACCTTC. Protein sequence: CASSLEFPGVVGGYTF.

The chain carries TRBV7-5 and TRBJ1-2; the table's TRBD1 call for D was not verified on the DNA. TRBV7-5 is annotated as a pseudogene. The CDR3 length is 8 residues. DNA of the CDR3: TGTGCCACCCAGGGGGAGACCTTC. This sequence encodes CATQGETF.

The chain joins TRBV7-9 to TRBJ2-7, with TRBD1 identical over 9 bases. Looked up from germline, CDR1 is SEHNR and CDR2 is FQNEAQ (reference sequence). There are 16 residues in the CDR3. V lost 1 base to trimming and J lost 1 base; unmatched junction nucleotides: 5. The CDR3, as DNA: TGTGCCAGCAGCTTAGAGGGGACAGGGAGATCCTACGAGCAGTACTTC. Protein: CASSLEGTGRSYEQYF.

The chain recombines TRBV6-5 with TRBJ1-5; tentatively, D is TRBD1 (6 bases). Trimming pared 4 bases from V and 7 bases from J, leaving 11 bases between. The CDR3 is 13 residues long. Per the germline V gene, CDR1 is MNHEY and CDR2 is SVGAGI. The CDR3 region is CASSWTVRQPQHF. CDR3 nucleotides: TGTGCCAGCAGTTGGACAGTTCGGCAGCCCCAGCATTTT.

The J gene is TRBJ2-5, the V gene TRBV2, with a weak D call TRBD2 (6 bases). The CDR3 contains 13 residues. Trimming took 7 bases from V and 2 from J, leaving 11 bases between them. Per germline, CDR1 SNHLY and CDR2 FYNNEI. DNA of the CDR3: TGTGCCAGCAAGTTTGGAGGGCAAGAGACCCAGTACTTC. Its translation is CASKFGGQETQYF.

V is TRBV9 and J is TRBJ2-2; TRBD1 aligns across 7 bases. Germline V CDR1 and CDR2: SGDLS, YYNGEE. This CDR3 has 15 amino acids. With 0 bases clipped from V and 7 bases from J, the junction kept 6 bases outside the gene matches. CDR3 sequence (DNA): TGTGCCAGCAGCGTAGGGGACAGAACCAACGGGGAGCTGTTTTTT. This translates into CASSVGDRTNGELFF.

The chain has TRBV6-5 and TRBJ1-2, with D uncertain. Trimming took 8 bases from V and 8 from J, leaving 18 bases between them. The V gene's germline CDR1 is MNHEY and CDR2 SVGAGI. The CDR3 loop spans 13 amino acids. The CDR3 coding sequence is TGTGCCAGCCGAACCCGGCGCGAAGAGGGCTACACCTTC. This encodes CASRTRREEGYTF.

In nucleotides, the CDR3 is TGCGCCAGCAGCTCAGGATACTCCAATTTGATTGACTATGGCTACACCTTC. It is translated as CASSSGYSNLIDYGYTF. The chain has TRBV5-1 and TRBJ1-2; D call uncertain. Germline assignment: CDR1 SGHRS and CDR2 YFSETQ. V was clipped by 3 bases and J by 3 bases, with 21 bases between them. The CDR3 loop spans 17 amino acids.

V gene TRBV6-1 combines with J gene TRBJ1-4; D ambiguous. The CDR3 covers 13 residues. Looked up from germline, CDR1 is MNHNS and CDR2 is SASEGT. The V and J ends lost 2 bases and 4 bases respectively, with 5 bases between them. The CDR3 spells CASSERSNEKLFF. CDR3 in DNA: TGTGCCAGCAGTGAACGGAGTAATGAAAAACTGTTTTTT.

This chain connects TRBV5-6 to TRBJ1-4; D not resolved. The length of the CDR3 is 14 residues. Trimming removed 0 bases from V and 4 bases from J, with 7 bases in between. Germline assignment: CDR1 SGHDT and CDR2 YYEEEE. CDR3 nucleotide sequence: TGTGCCAGCAGCTTGGCCGGGTTTAATGAAAAACTGTTTTTT. Protein sequence: CASSLAGFNEKLFF.

V usage is TRBV19 and J usage is TRBJ1-1; D gene uncertain. Germline lookup yields CDR1 LNHDA and CDR2 SQIVND (reference sequence). The V end was cut by 6 bases, the J end by 0 bases, with 8 bases between. The CDR3 runs to 13 residues. Written as DNA, the CDR3 is TGTGCCAGTAGCGCACTGATGAACACTGAAGCTTTCTTT. Translated, it gives CASSALMNTEAFF.